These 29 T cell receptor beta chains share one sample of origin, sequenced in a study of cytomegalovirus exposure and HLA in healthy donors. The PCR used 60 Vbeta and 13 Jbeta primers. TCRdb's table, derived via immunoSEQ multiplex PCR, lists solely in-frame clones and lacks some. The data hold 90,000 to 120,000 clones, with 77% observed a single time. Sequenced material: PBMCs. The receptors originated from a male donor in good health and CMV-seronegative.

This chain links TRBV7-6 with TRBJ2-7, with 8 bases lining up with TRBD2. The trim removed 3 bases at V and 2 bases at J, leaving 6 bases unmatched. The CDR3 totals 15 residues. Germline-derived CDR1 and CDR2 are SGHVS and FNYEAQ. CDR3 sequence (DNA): TGTGCCAGCAGCTTTTCGACTAGCGTAGCCTACGAGCAGTACTTC. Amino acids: CASSFSTSVAYEQYF.

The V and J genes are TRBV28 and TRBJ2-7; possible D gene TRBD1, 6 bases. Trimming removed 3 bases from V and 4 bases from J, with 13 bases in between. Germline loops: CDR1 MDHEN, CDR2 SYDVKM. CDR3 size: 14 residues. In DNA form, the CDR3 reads TGTGCCAGCAGTTTTCAGGGGACCTATTACGAGCAGTACTTC. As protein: CASSFQGTYYEQYF.

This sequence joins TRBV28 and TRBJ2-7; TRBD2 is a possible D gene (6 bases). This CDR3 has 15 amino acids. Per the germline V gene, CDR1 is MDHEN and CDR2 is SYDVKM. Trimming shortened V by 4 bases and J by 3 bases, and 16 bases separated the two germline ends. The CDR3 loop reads CASSSRDSGVYEQYF. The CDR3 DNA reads TGTGCCAGCAGTTCTCGGGATAGCGGCGTCTACGAGCAGTACTTC. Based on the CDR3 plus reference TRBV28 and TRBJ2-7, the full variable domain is DVKVTQSSRYLVKRTGEKVFLECVQDMDHENMFWYRQDPGLGLRLIYFSYDVKMKEKGDIPEGYSVSREKKERFSLILESASTNQTSMYLCASSSRDSGVYEQYFGPGTRLTVT.

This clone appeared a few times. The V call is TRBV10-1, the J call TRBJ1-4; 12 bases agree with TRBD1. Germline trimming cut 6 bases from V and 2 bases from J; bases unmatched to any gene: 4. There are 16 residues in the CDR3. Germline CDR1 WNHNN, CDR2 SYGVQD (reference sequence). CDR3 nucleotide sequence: TGCGCCAGCAGCATGGGACAGGGGGCGACTAATGAAAAACTGTTTTTT. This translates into CASSMGQGATNEKLFF.

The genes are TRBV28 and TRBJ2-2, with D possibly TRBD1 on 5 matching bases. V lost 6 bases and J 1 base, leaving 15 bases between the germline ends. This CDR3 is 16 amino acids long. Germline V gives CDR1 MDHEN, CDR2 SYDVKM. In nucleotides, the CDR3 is TGTGCCAGCAGCCCGTCAATTACAGGGAACACCGGGGAGCTGTTTTTT. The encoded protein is CASSPSITGNTGELFF.

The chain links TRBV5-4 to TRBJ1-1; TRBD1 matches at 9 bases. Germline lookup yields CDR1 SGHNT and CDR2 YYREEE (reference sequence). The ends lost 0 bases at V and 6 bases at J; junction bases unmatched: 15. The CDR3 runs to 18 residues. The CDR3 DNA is TGTGCCAGCAGCTTGGGGGCGGGGTGGGGACAGGGAAGTTCTGAAGCTTTCTTT. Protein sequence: CASSLGAGWGQGSSEAFF.

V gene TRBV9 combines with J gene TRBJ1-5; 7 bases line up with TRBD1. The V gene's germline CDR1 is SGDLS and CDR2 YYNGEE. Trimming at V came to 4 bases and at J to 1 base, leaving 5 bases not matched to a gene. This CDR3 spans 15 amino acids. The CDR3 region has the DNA TGTGCCAGCAGCCAACAGGGGAACAGCAATCAGCCCCAGCATTTT. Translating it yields CASSQQGNSNQPQHF. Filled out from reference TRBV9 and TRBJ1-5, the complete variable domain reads DSGVTQTPKHLITATGQRVTLRCSPRSGDLSVYWYQQSLDQGLQFLIQYYNGEERAKGNILERFSAQQFPDLHSELNLSSLELGDSALYFCASSQQGNSNQPQHFGDGTRLSIL.

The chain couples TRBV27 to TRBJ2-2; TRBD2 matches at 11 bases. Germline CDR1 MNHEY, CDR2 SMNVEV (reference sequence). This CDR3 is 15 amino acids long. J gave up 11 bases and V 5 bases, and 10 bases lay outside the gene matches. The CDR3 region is CASSPRTSGPPELFF. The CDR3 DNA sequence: TGTGCCAGCAGTCCCCGGACTAGCGGGCCCCCCGAGCTGTTTTTT.

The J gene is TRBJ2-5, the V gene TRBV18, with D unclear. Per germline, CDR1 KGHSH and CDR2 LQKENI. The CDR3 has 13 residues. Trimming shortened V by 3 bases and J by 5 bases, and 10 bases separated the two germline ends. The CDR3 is CASSPQAWETQYF. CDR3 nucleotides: TGTGCCAGCTCACCGCAAGCCTGGGAGACCCAGTACTTC. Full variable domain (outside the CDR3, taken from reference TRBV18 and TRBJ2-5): NAGVMQNPRHLVRRRGQEARLRCSPMKGHSHVYWYRQLPEEGLKFMVYLQKENIIDESGMPKERFSAEFPKEGPSILRIQQVVRGDSAAYFCASSPQAWETQYFGPGTRLLVL.

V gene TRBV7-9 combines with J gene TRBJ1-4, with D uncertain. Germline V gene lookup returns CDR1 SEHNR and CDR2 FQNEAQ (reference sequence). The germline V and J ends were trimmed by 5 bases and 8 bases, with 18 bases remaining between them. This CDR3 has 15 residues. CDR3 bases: TGTGCCAGCAGCCCCCAGACCGAGGGTAGGGAAAAACTGTTTTTT. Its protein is CASSPQTEGREKLFF.

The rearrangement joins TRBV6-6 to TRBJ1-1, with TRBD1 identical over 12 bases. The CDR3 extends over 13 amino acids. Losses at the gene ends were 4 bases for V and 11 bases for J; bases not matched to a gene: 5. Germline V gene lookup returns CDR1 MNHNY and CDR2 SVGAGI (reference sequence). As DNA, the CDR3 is TGTGCCAGCAGTTCCCCGGGACAGGGGGCGGCTTTCTTT. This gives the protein CASSSPGQGAAFF.

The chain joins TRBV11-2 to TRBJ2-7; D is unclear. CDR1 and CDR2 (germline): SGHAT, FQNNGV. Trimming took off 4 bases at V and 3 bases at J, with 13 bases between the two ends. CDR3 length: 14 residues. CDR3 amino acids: CASSSLADFYEQYF. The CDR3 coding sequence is TGTGCCAGCAGCTCCCTGGCGGATTTCTACGAGCAGTACTTC.

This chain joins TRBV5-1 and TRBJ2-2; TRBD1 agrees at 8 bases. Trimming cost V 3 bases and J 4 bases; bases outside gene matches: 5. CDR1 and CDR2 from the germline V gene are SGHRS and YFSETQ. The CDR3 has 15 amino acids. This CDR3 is CASSYQGAVTGELFF. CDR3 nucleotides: TGCGCCAGCAGCTACCAGGGGGCGGTCACCGGGGAGCTGTTTTTT.

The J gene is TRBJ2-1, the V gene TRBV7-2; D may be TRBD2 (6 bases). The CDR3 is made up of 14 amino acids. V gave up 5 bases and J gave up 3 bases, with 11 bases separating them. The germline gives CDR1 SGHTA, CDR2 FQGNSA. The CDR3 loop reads CASSPWTIYNEQFF. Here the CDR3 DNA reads TGTGCCAGCAGCCCCTGGACTATCTACAATGAGCAGTTCTTC.

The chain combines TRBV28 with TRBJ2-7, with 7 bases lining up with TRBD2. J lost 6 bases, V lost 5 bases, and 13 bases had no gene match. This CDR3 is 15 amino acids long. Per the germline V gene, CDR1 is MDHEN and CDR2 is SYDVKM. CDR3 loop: CASSPSLAGVGEQYF. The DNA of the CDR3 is TGTGCCAGCAGTCCGTCTTTGGCGGGAGTAGGCGAGCAGTACTTC.

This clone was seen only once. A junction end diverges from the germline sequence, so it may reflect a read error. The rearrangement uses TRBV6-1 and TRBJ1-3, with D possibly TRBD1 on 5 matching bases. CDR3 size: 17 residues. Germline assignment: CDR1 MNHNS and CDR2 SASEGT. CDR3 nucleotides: TGTGCCAGCAGCGAAGACACTTGGGGCTACTCTGGAAACACCATATATTTT. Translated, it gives CASSEDTWGYSGNTIYF.

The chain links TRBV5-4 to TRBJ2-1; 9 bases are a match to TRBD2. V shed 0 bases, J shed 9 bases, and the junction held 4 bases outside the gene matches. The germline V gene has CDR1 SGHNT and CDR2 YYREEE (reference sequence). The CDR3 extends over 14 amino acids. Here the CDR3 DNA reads TGTGCCAGCAGCTTGGCACTAGCGGGCCGTGAGCAGTTCTTC. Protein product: CASSLALAGREQFF.

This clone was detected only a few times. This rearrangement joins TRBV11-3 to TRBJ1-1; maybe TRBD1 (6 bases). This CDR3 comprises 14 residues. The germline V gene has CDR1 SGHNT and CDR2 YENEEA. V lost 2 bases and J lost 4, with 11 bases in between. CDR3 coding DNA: TGTGCCAGCAGCTTAAACAGGGTGAGCACTGAAGCTTTCTTT. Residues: CASSLNRVSTEAFF.

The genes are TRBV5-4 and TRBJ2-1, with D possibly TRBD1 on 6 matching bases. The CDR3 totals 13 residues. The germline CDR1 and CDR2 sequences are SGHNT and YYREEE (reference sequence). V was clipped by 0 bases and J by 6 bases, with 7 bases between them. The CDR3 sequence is CASSLGGRNEQFF. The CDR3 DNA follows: TGTGCCAGCAGCTTGGGGGGGCGCAATGAGCAGTTCTTC. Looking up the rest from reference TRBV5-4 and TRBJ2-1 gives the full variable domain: ETGVTQSPTHLIKTRGQQVTLRCSSQSGHNTVSWYQQALGQGPQFIFQYYREEENGRGNFPPRFSGLQFPNYSSELNVNALELDDSALYLCASSLGGRNEQFFGPGTRLTVL.

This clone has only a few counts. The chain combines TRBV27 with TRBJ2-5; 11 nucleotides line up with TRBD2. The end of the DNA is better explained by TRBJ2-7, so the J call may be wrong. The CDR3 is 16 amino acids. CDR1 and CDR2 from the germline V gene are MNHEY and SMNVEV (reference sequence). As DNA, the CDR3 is TGTGCCAGCGGCGTTCGAACTAGCGGGAGCTATGGCGAGCAGTACTTC. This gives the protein CASGVRTSGSYGEQYF.

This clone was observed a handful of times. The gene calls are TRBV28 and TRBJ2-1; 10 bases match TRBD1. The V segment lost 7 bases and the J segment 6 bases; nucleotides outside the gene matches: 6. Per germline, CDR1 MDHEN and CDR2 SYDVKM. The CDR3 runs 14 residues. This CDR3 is CASKGGQGFNEQFF. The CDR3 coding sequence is TGTGCCAGCAAGGGGGGACAGGGGTTCAATGAGCAGTTCTTC.

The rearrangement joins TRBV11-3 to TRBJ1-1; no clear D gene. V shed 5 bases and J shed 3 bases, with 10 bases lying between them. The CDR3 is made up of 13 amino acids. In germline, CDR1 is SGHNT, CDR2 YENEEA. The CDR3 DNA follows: TGTGCCAGCAGCCCAGGTACGGACACTGAAGCTTTCTTT. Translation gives CASSPGTDTEAFF. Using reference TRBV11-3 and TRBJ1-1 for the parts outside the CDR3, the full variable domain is EAGVVQSPRYKIIEKKQPVAFWCNPISGHNTLYWYLQNLGQGPELLIRYENEEAVDDSQLPKDRFSAERLKGVDSTLKIQPAELGDSAVYLCASSPGTDTEAFFGQGTRLTVV.

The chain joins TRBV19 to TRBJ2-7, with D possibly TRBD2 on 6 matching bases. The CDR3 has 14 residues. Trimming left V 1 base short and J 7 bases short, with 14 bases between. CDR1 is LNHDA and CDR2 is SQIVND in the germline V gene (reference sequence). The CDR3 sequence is CASSIGRGGREQYF. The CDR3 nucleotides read TGTGCCAGTAGTATAGGGCGCGGAGGGCGGGAGCAGTACTTC.

The CDR3 nucleotides read TGTGCCAGCAGCGATACCCCGACACCAAACTATGGCTACACCTTC. This translates into CASSDTPTPNYGYTF. The J gene is TRBJ1-2, the V gene TRBV6-5; no clear D. The V end lost 6 bases, the J end lost 2 bases, and 16 bases lay between the germline ends. Per the germline V gene, CDR1 is MNHEY and CDR2 is SVGAGI. CDR3 size: 15 residues.

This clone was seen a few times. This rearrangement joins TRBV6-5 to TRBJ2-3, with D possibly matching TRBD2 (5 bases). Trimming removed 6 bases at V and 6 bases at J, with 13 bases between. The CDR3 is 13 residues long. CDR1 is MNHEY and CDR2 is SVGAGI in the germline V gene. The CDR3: CASRELGRDTQYF. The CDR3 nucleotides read TGTGCCAGCAGAGAACTAGGACGTGATACGCAGTATTTT.

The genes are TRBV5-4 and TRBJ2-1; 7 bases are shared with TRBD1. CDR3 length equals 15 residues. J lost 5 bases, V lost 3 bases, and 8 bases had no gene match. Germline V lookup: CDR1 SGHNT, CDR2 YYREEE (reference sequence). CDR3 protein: CASSSRDRAHNEQFF. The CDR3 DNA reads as TGTGCCAGCAGCTCCCGGGACAGAGCTCACAATGAGCAGTTCTTC.

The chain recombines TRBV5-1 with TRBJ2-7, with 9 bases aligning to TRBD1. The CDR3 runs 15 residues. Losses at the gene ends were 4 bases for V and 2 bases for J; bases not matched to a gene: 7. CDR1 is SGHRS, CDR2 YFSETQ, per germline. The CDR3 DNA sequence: TGCGCCAGCAGCGCACGACAGGGGGAGGCCTACGAGCAGTACTTC. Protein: CASSARQGEAYEQYF.

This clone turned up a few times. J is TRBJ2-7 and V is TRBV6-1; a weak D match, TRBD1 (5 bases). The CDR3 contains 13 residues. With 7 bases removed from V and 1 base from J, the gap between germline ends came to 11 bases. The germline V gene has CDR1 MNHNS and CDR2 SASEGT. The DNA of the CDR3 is TGTGCCAGCACCCGGACATTTTCCTACGAGCAGTACTTC. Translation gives CASTRTFSYEQYF.

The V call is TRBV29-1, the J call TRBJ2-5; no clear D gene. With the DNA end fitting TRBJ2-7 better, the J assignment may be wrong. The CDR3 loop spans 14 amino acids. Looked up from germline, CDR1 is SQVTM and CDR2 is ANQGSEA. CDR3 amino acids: CSVAKQNTFYEQYF. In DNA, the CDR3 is TGCAGCGTTGCCAAACAGAATACCTTCTACGAGCAGTACTTC.